The 13 T cell receptor beta chains below were found in one sample sequenced in a study of blood T cell repertoires in COVID-19. This table comes from immunoSEQ multiplex PCR, and its TCRdb copy is limited to in-frame clones, with some not included. The sample has about 250,000 clones; approximately 85% are singletons. Material for sequencing was peripheral blood. These receptor sequences come from a middle-aged man with active or convalescent COVID-19.

The chain uses TRBV11-2 and TRBJ2-1, with TRBD2 matching over 8 bases. The CDR3 has 15 amino acids. With 5 bases clipped from V and 3 bases from J, the junction kept 6 bases outside the gene matches. Germline V CDR1 and CDR2: SGHAT, FQNNGV. The CDR3 loop reads CASSPSGLDYNEQFF. The CDR3 DNA is TGTGCCAGCAGCCCCTCGGGACTAGACTACAATGAGCAGTTCTTC.

This rearrangement joins TRBV27 to TRBJ2-1; D might be TRBD2 (5 bases). CDR3 size: 15 residues. Germline CDR1 and CDR2: MNHEY and SMNVEV (reference sequence). The V end lost 6 bases, the J end lost 0 bases, and 12 bases lay between the germline ends. CDR3 DNA sequence: TGTGCCAGCAGAGCAGCGGCCAACTCCTACAATGAGCAGTTCTTC. It is translated as CASRAAANSYNEQFF.

This rearrangement joins TRBV18 to TRBJ1-3; D might be TRBD1 (6 bases). The CDR3 is made up of 15 amino acids. Trimming left V 2 bases short and J 2 bases short, with 10 bases between. Germline assignment: CDR1 KGHSH and CDR2 LQKENI. CDR3 protein: CASSPGQTAGNTIYF. In nucleotides, the CDR3 is TGTGCCAGCTCACCAGGACAGACGGCTGGAAACACCATATATTTT.

This chain connects TRBV10-2 to TRBJ1-1; 7 bases match TRBD1. The J segment lost 0 bases and the V segment lost 5 bases, leaving 3 bases of the junction unmatched. This CDR3 is 14 amino acids long. CDR1 is WSHSY, CDR2 SAAADI, per germline. The CDR3 protein is CASSQTGLNTEAFF. The DNA of the CDR3 is TGCGCCAGCAGTCAGACAGGGCTGAACACTGAAGCTTTCTTT.

The gene calls are TRBV5-6 and TRBJ1-3, with D perhaps matching TRBD1 (6 bases). The V and J ends lost 2 bases and 1 base respectively, with 19 bases between them. CDR3 size: 18 residues. The V gene's germline CDR1 is SGHDT and CDR2 YYEEEE. The CDR3 DNA reads TGTGCCAGCAGCTTTGGCCGACAGGCACTGATATCTGGAAACACCATATATTTT. It encodes CASSFGRQALISGNTIYF.

This chain connects TRBV5-1 to TRBJ1-1; 7 positions match TRBD1. This CDR3 has 15 residues. The ends lost 4 bases at V and 5 bases at J; junction bases unmatched: 11. Looked up from germline, CDR1 is SGHRS and CDR2 is YFSETQ. CDR3 loop: CASSPADPDRTEAFF. CDR3 in DNA: TGCGCCAGCAGCCCCGCGGACCCGGACAGGACTGAAGCTTTCTTT.

This chain connects TRBV11-3 to TRBJ2-7; D uncertain. The CDR3 is 15 residues long. Germline assignment: CDR1 SGHNT and CDR2 YENEEA. V gave up 2 bases and J gave up 2 bases, with 13 bases separating them. The CDR3 loop reads CASSLTFGGAYEQYF. The CDR3 coding sequence is TGTGCCAGCAGCTTAACGTTTGGCGGTGCCTACGAGCAGTACTTC.

A few counts support this clone. The chain carries TRBV5-1 and TRBJ2-7; D remains unclear. This CDR3 is 17 amino acids long. Germline lookup yields CDR1 SGHRS and CDR2 YFSETQ. V was pared by 2 bases and J by 6 bases, with 24 bases between. The DNA for the CDR3 is TGCGCCAGCAGCTTTATCGGTACGGCGGTAAGAGATTTCGAGCAGTACTTC. It specifies CASSFIGTAVRDFEQYF.

The chain employs TRBV7-9 and TRBJ2-7; D perhaps matches TRBD2 (5 bases). Trimming stripped 4 bases from V and 1 base from J, with 14 bases between. The CDR3 spans 15 residues. CDR1 and CDR2 from the germline V gene are SEHNR and FQNEAQ (reference sequence). CDR3 bases: TGTGCCAGCAGCTCCCTATCGGGAAAATCCTACGAGCAGTACTTC. Translating it yields CASSSLSGKSYEQYF.

This clone was seen only once. This chain links TRBV12-5 with TRBJ1-6; D remains ambiguous. Trimming left V 0 bases short and J 3 bases short, with 12 bases between. The V gene's germline CDR1 is LGHNT and CDR2 FRNRAP. The CDR3 has 17 amino acids. This chain's CDR3 is CASGLVRGKGYNSPLHF. The CDR3 DNA sequence: TGTGCTAGTGGTTTGGTACGAGGGAAGGGCTATAATTCACCCCTCCACTTT.

The chain uses TRBV5-6 and TRBJ2-3, with D maybe TRBD1 (6 bases). Germline loops: CDR1 SGHDT, CDR2 YYEEEE. V was trimmed by 5 bases and J by 0 bases, leaving 10 bases between them. The length of the CDR3 is 14 residues. CDR3 sequence: CASSFDRSTDTQYF. The CDR3 DNA reads as TGTGCCAGCAGTTTTGACAGGAGCACAGATACGCAGTATTTT.

The V call is TRBV24-1, the J call TRBJ1-2; D perhaps matches TRBD1 (5 bases). The germline gives CDR1 KGHDR, CDR2 SFDVKD. V was trimmed by 5 bases and J by 7 bases, leaving 10 bases between them. The CDR3 spans 12 residues. CDR3 nucleotides: TGTGCCACCAGTGCGCCGGGACTTGGCTACACCTTC. This codes for CATSAPGLGYTF.

The chain is built from TRBV5-1 and TRBJ1-1, with a tentative D call TRBD1 (6 bases). CDR1 and CDR2 (germline): SGHRS, YFSETQ. V dropped 4 bases and J dropped 1 base, with 14 bases sitting between them. This CDR3 contains 15 residues. The DNA of the CDR3 is TGCGCCAGCAGCGAGGACAGATTAAAGAACACTGAAGCTTTCTTT. Protein product: CASSEDRLKNTEAFF.